This note documents a single T cell receptor (beta chain) sequence. TCRdb fed the 5' RACE reads into MiXCR, producing one record per CDR3 protein. The sample shows 540,000 or so distinct CDR3 sequences, just over 20% of them seen only once. These data originate in a study of T-cell memory formation after mild COVID-19. Germline V gene sequence: CDR1 SGHRS, CDR2 YFSETQ. V lost 0 bases and J 1 base, leaving 7 bases between the germline ends. CDR3 length: 14 amino acids. The TCR comes from an adult woman who had mild COVID-19 (a few samples of this study predate the infection). Cell type and time point are not known. The V and J genes are TRBV5-1 and TRBJ1-1, with TRBD1 as a possible D gene (5 bases). Sample: PBMCs or a T cell subset sorted from them (not recorded which). DNA of the CDR3: TGCGCCAGCAGCTTGGGGGACGCGAACACTGAAGCTTTCTTT. It specifies CASSLGDANTEAFF.